Below, 3 T cell receptor beta chains from the same sample are listed, as sequenced in a study of Ad26.COV2.S vaccination and SARS-CoV-2 variants. TCRdb's table, derived via immunoSEQ multiplex PCR, lists solely in-frame clones and lacks some. Altogether hundreds of thousands of clones are present, approximately 90% being singletons, with the ten largest covering 9.5% to 15%. Treatment in this sample: approximately 18 received Ad26.COV2.S at low or high dose, single or two shots; roughly five received placebo; per-sample allocation not given. On day 63 after the first injection, vaccine and placebo recipients gave samples. Sample: peripheral blood, taken in a trial of Ad26.COV2.S vaccine versus placebo. These receptors all come from a person aged 18-65 years who received the Ad26.COV2.S COVID-19 vaccine or a placebo.

This clone appeared a few times. This chain uses TRBV6-1 with TRBJ2-5, with D possibly matching TRBD1 (5 bases). Germline CDR1 MNHNS, CDR2 SASEGT. This CDR3 comprises 15 residues. V lost 3 bases and J lost 6, with 17 bases in between. This CDR3 reads CASSDFRQGIQTQYF. CDR3 coding DNA: TGTGCCAGCAGTGATTTTCGGCAGGGAATTCAGACCCAGTACTTC.

This clone was recorded only once. The rearrangement uses TRBV18 and TRBJ2-7, with a possible D match to TRBD2 (5 bases). Germline V gene data show CDR1 as KGHSH and CDR2 as LQKENI. The CDR3 spans 13 residues. The germline V and J ends were trimmed by 1 base and 5 bases, with 9 bases remaining between them. The CDR3 nucleotides read TGTGCCAGCTCACCACAGTCTAGCAACGAGCAGTACTTC. Its translation: CASSPQSSNEQYF.

This chain connects TRBV29-1 to TRBJ1-2; no clear D. Germline values: CDR1 SQVTM, CDR2 ANQGSEA. The V gene lost 6 bases and the J gene lost 2 bases, with 7 bases spanning the gap. The CDR3 spans 11 residues. The CDR3 DNA is TGCAGCGTCACAGACAACTATGGCTACACCTTC. Translated: CSVTDNYGYTF. The entire variable domain, with the rest obtained from reference TRBV29-1 and TRBJ1-2, is as follows: SAVISQKPSRDICQRGTSLTIQCQVDSQVTMMFWYRQQPGQSLTLIATANQGSEATYESGFVIDKFPISRPNLTFSTLTVSNMSPEDSSIYLCSVTDNYGYTFGSGTRLTVV.